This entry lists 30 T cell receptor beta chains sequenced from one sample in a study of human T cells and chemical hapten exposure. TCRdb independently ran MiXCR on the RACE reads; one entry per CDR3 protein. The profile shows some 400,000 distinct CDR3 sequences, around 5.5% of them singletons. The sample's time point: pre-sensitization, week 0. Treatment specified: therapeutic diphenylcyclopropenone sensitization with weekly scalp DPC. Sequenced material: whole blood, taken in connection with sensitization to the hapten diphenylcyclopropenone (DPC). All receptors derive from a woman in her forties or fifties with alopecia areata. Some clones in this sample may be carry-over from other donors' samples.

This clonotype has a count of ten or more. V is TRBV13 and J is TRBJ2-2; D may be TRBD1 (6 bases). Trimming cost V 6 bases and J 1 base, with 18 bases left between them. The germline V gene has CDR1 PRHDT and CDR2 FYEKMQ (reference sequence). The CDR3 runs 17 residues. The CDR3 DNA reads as TGTGCCAGCAGTAGCTCGGTCGGGGACAAGAACACCGGGGAGCTGTTTTTT. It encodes CASSSSVGDKNTGELFF.

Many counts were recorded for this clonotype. The CDR3 loop is CASSTPGVSEQFF. Here the CDR3 DNA reads TGTGCCAGCTCAACCCCCGGGGTCAGTGAGCAGTTCTTC. V gene TRBV18 combines with J gene TRBJ2-1, with a tentative D call TRBD2 (5 bases). Trimming left V 5 bases short and J 9 bases short, with 14 bases between. The CDR3 has 13 residues. CDR1 KGHSH and CDR2 LQKENI come from the germline V gene.

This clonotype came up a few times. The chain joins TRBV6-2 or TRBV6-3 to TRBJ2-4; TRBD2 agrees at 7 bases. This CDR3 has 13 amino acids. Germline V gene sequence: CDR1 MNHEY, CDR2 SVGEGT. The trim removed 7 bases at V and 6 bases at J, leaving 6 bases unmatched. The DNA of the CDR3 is TGTGCCAGCACGGCGGGAGCCCCAAACATTCAGTACTTC. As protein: CASTAGAPNIQYF.

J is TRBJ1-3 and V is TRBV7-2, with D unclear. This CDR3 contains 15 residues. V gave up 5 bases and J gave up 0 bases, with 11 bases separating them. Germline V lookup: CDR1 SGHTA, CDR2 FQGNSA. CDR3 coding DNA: TGTGCCAGCAGCGTGGACGGTCGCTCTGGAAACACCATATATTTT. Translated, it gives CASSVDGRSGNTIYF.

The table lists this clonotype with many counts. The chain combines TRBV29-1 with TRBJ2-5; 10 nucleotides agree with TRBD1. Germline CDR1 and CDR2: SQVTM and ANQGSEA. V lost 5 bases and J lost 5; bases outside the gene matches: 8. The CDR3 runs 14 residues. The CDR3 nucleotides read TGCAGCGTTTCCGCGTCGGGACAGGGGGAGACCCAGTACTTC. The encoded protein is CSVSASGQGETQYF.

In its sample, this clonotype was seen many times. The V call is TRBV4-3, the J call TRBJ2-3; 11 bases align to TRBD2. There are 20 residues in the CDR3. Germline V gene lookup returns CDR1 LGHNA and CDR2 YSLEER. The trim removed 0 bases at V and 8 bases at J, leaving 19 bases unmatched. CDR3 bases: TGCGCCAGCAGCCAAGATAAAGGCGGGAGACTAGCGGGATTACGCGGTACGCAGTATTTT. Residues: CASSQDKGGRLAGLRGTQYF.

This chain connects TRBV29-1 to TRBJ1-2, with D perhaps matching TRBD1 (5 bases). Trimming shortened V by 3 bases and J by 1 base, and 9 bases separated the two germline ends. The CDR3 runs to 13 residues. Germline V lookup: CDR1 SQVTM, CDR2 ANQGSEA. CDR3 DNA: TGCAGCGTTGACCCAGGGAATAACTATGGCTACACCTTC. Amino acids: CSVDPGNNYGYTF.

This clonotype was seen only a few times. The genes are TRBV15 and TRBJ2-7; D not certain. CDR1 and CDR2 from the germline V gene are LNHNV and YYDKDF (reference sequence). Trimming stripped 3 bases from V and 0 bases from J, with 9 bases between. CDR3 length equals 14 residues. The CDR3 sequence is CATSSTGLSYEQYF. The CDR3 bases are TGTGCCACCAGCAGTACGGGCCTCTCCTACGAGCAGTACTTC.

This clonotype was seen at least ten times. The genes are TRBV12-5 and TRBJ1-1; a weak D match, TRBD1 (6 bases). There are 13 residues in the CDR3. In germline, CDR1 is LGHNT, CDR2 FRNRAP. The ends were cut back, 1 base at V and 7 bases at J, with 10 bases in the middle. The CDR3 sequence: CASGLGTDLEAFF. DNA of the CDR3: TGTGCTAGTGGTTTGGGGACAGATCTTGAAGCTTTCTTT.

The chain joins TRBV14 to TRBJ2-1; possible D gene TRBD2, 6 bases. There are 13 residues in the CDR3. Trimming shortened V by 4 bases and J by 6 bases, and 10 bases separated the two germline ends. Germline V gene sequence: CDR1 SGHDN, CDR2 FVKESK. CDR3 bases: TGTGCCAGCAGCCGGTTCGGGGGCAATGAGCAGTTCTTC. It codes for CASSRFGGNEQFF.

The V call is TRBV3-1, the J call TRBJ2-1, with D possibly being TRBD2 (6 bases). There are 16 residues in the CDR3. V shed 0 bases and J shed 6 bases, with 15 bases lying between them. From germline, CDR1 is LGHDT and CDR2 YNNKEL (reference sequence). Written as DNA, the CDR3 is TGTGCCAGCAGCCAAGATATAACTAGCAGAACCAATGAGCAGTTCTTC. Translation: CASSQDITSRTNEQFF.

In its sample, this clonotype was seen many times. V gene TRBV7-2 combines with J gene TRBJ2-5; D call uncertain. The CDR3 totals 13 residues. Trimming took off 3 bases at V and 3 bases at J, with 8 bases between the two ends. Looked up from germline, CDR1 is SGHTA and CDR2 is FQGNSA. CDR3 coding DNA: TGTGCCAGCAGCTTCGCAGCCGAAGAGACCCAGTACTTC. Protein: CASSFAAEETQYF. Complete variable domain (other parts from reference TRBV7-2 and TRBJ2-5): GAGVSQSPSNKVTEKGKDVELRCDPISGHTALYWYRQSLGQGLEFLIYFQGNSAPDKSGLPSDRFSAERTGGSVSTLTIQRTQQEDSAVYLCASSFAAEETQYFGPGTRLLVL.

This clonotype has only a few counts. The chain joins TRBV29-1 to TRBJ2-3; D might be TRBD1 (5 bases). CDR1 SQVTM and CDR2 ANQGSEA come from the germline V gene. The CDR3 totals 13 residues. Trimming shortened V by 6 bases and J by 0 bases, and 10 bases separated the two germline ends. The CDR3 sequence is CSVSTESTDTQYF. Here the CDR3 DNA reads TGCAGCGTCTCGACAGAGAGCACAGATACGCAGTATTTT.

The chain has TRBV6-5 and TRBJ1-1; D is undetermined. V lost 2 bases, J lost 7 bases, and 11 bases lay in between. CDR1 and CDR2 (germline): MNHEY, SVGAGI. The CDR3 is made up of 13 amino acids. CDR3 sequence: CASSYGYSGEAFF. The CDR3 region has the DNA TGTGCCAGCAGTTACGGGTATTCAGGTGAAGCTTTCTTT.

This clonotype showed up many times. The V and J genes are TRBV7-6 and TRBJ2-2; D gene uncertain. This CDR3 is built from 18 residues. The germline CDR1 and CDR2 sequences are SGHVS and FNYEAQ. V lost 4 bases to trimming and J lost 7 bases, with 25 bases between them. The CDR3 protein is CASSSHPGATEHLGELFF. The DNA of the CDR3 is TGTGCCAGCAGCTCCCACCCAGGAGCCACGGAGCACCTCGGGGAGCTGTTTTTT. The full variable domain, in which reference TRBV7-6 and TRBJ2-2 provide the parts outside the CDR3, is GAGVSQSPRYKVTKRGQDVALRCDPISGHVSLYWYRQALGQGPEFLTYFNYEAQQDKSGLPNDRFSAERPEGSISTLTIQRTEQRDSAMYRCASSSHPGATEHLGELFFGEGSRLTVL.

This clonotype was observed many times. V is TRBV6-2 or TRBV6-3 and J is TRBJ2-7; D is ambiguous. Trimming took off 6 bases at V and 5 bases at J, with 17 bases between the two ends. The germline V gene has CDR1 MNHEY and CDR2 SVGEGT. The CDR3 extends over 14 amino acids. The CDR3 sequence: CASRLSGAPDEQYF. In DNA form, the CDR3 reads TGTGCCAGCAGATTATCAGGTGCTCCTGACGAGCAGTACTTC.

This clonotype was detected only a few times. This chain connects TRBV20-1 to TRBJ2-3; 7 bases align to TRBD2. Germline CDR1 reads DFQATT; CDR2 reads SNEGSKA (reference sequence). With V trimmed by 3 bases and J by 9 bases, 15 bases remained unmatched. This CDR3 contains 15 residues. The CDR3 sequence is CSASISGTRSGTQYF. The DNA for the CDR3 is TGCAGTGCTAGTATCAGCGGGACTCGATCAGGGACGCAGTATTTT.

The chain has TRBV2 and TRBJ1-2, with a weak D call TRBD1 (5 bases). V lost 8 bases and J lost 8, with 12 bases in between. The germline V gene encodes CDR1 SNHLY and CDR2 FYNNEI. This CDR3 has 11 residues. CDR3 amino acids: CASAGSGGYTF. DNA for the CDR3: TGTGCCAGCGCAGGGTCCGGGGGCTACACCTTC.

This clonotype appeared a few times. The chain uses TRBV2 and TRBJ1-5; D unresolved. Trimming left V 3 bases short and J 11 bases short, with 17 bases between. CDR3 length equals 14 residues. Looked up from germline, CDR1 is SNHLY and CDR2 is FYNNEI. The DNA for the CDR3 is TGTGCCAGCAGTGAGGTGCCCGCCTCAAAGGCCCAGCATTTT. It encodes CASSEVPASKAQHF.

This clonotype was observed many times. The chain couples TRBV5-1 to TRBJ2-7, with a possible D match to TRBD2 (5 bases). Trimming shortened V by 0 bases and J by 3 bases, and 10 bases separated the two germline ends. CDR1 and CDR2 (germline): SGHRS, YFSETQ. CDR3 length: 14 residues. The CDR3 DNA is TGCGCCAGCAGCTTGGGGAGCGGTGGCTACGAGCAGTACTTC. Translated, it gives CASSLGSGGYEQYF.

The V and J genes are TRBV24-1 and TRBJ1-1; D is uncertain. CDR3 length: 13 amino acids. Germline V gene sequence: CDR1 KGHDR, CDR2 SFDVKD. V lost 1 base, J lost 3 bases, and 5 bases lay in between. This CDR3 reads CATSDFGYTEAFF. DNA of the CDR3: TGTGCCACCAGTGATTTTGGGTACACTGAAGCTTTCTTT.

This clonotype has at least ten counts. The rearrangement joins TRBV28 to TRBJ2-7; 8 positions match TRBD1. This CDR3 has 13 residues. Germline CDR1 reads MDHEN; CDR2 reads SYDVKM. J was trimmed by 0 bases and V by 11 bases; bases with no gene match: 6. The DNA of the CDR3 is TGTGCCGTCCGGGACAGGAGCTCCTACGAGCAGTACTTC. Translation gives CAVRDRSSYEQYF. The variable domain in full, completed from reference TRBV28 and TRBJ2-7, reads DVKVTQSSRYLVKRTGEKVFLECVQDMDHENMFWYRQDPGLGLRLIYFSYDVKMKEKGDIPEGYSVSREKKERFSLILESASTNQTSMYLCAVRDRSSYEQYFGPGTRLTVT.

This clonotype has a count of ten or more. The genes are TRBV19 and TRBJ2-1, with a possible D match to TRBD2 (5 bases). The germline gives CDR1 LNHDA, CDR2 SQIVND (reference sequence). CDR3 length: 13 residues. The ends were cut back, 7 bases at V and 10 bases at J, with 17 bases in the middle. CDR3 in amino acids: CASTPRGLWEQFF. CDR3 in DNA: TGTGCCAGTACGCCTCGCGGGCTATGGGAGCAGTTCTTC.

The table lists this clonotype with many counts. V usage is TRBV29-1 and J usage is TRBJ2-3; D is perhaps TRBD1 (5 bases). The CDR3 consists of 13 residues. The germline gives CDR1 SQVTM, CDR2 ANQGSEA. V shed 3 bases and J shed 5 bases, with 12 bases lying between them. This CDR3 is CSVDQGLGDTQYF. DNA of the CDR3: TGCAGCGTTGACCAGGGTTTAGGAGATACGCAGTATTTT.

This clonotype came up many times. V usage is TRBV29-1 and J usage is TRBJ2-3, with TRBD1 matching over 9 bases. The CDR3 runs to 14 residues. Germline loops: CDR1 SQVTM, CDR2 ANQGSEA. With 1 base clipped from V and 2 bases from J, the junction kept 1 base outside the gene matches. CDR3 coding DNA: TGCAGCGTTGAAGGGGACAGGGTCACAGATACGCAGTATTTT. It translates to CSVEGDRVTDTQYF.

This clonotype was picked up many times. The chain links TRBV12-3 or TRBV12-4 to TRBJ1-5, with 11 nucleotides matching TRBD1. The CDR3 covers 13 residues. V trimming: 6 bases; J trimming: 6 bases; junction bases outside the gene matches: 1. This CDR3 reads CASSGQGAQPQHF. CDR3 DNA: TGTGCCAGCAGCGGACAGGGGGCTCAGCCCCAGCATTTT.

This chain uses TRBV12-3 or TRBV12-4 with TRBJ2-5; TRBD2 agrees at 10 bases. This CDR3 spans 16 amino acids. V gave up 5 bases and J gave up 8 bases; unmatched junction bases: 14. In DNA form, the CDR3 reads TGTGCCAGCAGTACCCTGAGGAGCGGGGGGGCCGATACCCAGTACTTC. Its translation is CASSTLRSGGADTQYF.

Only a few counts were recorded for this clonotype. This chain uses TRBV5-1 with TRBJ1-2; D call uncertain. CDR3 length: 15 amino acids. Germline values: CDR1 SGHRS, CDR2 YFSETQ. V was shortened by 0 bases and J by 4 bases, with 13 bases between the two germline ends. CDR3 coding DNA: TGCGCCAGCAGCTTGGATGGCAGTCAGTTCTATGGCTACACCTTC. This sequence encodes CASSLDGSQFYGYTF.

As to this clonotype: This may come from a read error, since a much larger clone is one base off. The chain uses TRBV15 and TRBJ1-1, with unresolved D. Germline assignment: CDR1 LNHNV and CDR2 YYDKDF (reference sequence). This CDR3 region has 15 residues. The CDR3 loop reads CAASRGGGMNTEAFF. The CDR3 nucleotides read TGTGCCGCCAGCAGAGGAGGAGGTATGAACACTGAAGCTTTCTTT.

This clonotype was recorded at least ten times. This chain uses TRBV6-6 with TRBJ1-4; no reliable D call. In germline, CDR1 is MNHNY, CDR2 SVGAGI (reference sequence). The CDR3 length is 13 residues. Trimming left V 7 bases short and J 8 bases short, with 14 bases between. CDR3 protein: CASTPNLREKLFF. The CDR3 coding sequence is TGTGCCAGCACGCCAAATCTCAGGGAAAAACTGTTTTTT.